The clone carrying this T cell receptor (beta chain) was seen only once. This sample is part of a study of cytomegalovirus exposure and HLA in healthy donors. Primers for the PCR totalled 60 Vbeta and 13 Jbeta. Method: immunoSEQ multiplex PCR; TCRdb's copy keeps in-frame clones and lacks some. The sample lists 75,000 to 100,000 clones, about 71% occurring once. Donors were ostensibly healthy at sampling, although undocumented immune exposures were probable. There are 11 residues in the CDR3. V lost 5 bases and J 8 bases, leaving 7 bases between the germline ends. In germline, CDR1 is SNHLY, CDR2 FYNNEI.

The chain combines TRBV2 with TRBJ2-1; D perhaps matches TRBD1 (6 bases). The sequence came from a man aged 55 to 69 in good health and CMV-seronegative. The sequencing input was PBMCs. The chain's CDR3 is CASSYRDEQFF. DNA of the CDR3: TGTGCCAGCAGTTACAGGGATGAGCAGTTCTTC.